The present T cell receptor beta chain was sequenced within a study of blood T cell repertoires in COVID-19. This clone was found once. The assay was immunoSEQ multiplex PCR, and TCRdb's table has in-frame clones only and misses some. The table lists 220,000 or so clones, about 82% of them singletons, with around 2% in the top ten. The CDR3 has 14 amino acids. Per germline, CDR1 GTSNPN and CDR2 SVGIG (reference sequence). With 0 bases removed from V and 4 bases from J, the gap between germline ends came to 10 bases. The sample taken for sequencing was PBMCs or T cells enriched from blood (not recorded which). The source of this sequence is a woman between 45 and 60 years old who had recovered from COVID-19. This rearrangement joins TRBV30 to TRBJ1-5; perhaps TRBD1 as D (6 bases). CDR3 region: CAWSVTGANQPQHF. DNA for the CDR3: TGTGCCTGGAGTGTGACAGGAGCGAATCAGCCCCAGCATTTT.